This TCR beta chain was identified in a study of T-cell reconstitution after alpha-beta-depleted transplantation in children. Unique molecular identifiers were incorporated into the prepared TCRbeta library. One entry per CDR3 protein results from TCRdb running MiXCR on the PCR reads. The table shows 500,000 to 600,000 distinct CDR3 sequences, with about a sixth occurring only once. This sequence was found in a human donor who donated a stem cell graft to a child with acute lymphoblastic leukemia. Sequenced material: PBMCs from the stem cell graft donor, taken from the stem cell graft.

The CDR3 region is CASSPPKGAVTEAFF. In nucleotides, the CDR3 is TGTGCCAGCAGCCCTCCGAAGGGGGCAGTAACTGAAGCTTTCTTT. The rearrangement uses TRBV6-1 and TRBJ1-1; 7 bases align to TRBD1. Germline lookup yields CDR1 MNHNS and CDR2 SASEGT. There are 15 residues in the CDR3. Losses at the gene ends were 6 bases for V and 5 bases for J; bases not matched to a gene: 12.